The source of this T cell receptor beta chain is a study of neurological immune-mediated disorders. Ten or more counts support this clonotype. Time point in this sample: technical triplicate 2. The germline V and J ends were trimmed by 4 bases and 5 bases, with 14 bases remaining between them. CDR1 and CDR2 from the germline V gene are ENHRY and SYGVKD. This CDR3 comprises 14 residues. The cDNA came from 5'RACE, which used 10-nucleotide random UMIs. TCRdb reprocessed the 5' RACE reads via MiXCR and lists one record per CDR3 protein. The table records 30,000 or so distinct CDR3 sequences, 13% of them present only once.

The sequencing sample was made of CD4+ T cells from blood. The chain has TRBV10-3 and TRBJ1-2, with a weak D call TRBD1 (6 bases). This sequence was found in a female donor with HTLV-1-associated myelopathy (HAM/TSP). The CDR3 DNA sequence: TGTGCCATCAGTGTGCCGGGGGCCCCTTATGGCTACACCTTC. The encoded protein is CAISVPGAPYGYTF.